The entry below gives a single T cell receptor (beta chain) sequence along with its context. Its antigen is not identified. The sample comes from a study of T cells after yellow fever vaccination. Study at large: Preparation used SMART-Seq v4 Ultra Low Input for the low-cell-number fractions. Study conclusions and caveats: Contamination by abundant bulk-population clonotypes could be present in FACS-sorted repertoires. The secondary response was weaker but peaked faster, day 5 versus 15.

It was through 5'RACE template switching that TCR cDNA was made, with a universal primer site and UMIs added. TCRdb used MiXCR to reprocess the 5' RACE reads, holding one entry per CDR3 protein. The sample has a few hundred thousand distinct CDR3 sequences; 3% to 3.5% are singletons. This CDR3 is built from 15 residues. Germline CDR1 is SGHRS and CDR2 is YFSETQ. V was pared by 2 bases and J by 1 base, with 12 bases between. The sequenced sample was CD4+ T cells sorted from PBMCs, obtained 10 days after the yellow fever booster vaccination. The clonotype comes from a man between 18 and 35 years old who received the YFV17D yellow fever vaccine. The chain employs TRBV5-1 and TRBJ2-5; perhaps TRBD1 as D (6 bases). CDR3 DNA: TGCGCCAGCAGCTTAGGGGGACACTTCCAAGAGACCCAGTACTTC. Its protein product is CASSLGGHFQETQYF.